This TCR beta chain derives from a study of blood T cell repertoires in COVID-19. CDR1 and CDR2 (germline): SGDLS, YYNGEE. CDR3 length: 15 amino acids. V shed 2 bases and J shed 4 bases, with 12 bases lying between them. The method was immunoSEQ multiplex PCR; TCRdb's version includes in-frame clones alone and lacks a portion of them. The table has approximately 340,000 clones, about 89% seen once. This chain uses TRBV9 with TRBJ2-2; no clear D gene. The source of this sequence is a woman aged 40 to 50 who had been exposed to COVID-19. The sequencing sample was made of PBMCs or T cells enriched from blood (not recorded which). CDR3 DNA: TGTGCCAGCAGCGTCGCGGCCCGCGGCACCGGGGAGCTGTTTTTT. This encodes CASSVAARGTGELFF. Variable domain in full (rest from reference TRBV9 and TRBJ2-2): DSGVTQTPKHLITATGQRVTLRCSPRSGDLSVYWYQQSLDQGLQFLIQYYNGEERAKGNILERFSAQQFPDLHSELNLSSLELGDSALYFCASSVAARGTGELFFGEGSRLTVL.